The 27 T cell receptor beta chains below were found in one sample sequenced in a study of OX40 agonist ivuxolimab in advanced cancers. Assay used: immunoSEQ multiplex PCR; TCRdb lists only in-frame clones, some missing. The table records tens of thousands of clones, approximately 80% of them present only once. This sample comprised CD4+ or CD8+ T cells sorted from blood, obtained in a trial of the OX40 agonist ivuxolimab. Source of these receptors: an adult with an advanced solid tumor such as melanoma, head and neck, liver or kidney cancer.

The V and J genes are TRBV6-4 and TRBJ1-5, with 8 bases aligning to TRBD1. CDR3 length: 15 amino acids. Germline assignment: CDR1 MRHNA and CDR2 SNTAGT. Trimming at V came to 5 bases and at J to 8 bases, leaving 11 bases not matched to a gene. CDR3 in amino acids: CASSYATGAGEPQHF. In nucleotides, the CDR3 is TGTGCCAGCAGTTACGCGACAGGGGCTGGGGAGCCCCAGCATTTT.

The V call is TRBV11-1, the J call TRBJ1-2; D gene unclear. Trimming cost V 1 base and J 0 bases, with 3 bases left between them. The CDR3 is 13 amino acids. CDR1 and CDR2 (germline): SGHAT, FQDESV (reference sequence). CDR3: CASSLGANYGYTF. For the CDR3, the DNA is TGTGCCAGCAGCTTAGGAGCTAACTATGGCTACACCTTC.

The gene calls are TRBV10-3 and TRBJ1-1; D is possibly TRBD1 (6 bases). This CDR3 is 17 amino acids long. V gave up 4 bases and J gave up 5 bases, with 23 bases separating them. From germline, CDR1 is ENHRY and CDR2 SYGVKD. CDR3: CAISVLGRDTPGTEAFF. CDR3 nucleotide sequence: TGTGCCATCAGTGTTTTGGGTCGGGACACCCCTGGGACTGAAGCTTTCTTT.

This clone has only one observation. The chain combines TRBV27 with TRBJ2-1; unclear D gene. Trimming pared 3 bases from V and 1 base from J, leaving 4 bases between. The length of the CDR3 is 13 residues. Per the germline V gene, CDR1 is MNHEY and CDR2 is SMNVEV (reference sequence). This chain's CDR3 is CASSFRSYNEQFF. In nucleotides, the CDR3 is TGTGCCAGCAGTTTCCGTTCCTACAATGAGCAGTTCTTC.

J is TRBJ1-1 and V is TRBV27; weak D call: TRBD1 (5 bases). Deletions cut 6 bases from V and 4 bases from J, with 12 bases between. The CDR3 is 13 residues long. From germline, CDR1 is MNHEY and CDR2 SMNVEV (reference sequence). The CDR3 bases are TGTGCCAGCAGCTCGGGGGGAGTCACTGAAGCTTTCTTT. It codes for CASSSGGVTEAFF.

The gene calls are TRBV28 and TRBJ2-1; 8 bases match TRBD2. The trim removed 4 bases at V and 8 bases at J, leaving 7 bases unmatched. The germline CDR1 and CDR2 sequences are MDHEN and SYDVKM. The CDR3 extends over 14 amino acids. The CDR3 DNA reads TGTGCCAGCAGTTCCGATAGCGGGATTGATGAGCAGTTCTTC. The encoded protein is CASSSDSGIDEQFF. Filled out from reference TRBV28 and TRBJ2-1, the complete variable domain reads DVKVTQSSRYLVKRTGEKVFLECVQDMDHENMFWYRQDPGLGLRLIYFSYDVKMKEKGDIPEGYSVSREKKERFSLILESASTNQTSMYLCASSSDSGIDEQFFGPGTRLTVL.

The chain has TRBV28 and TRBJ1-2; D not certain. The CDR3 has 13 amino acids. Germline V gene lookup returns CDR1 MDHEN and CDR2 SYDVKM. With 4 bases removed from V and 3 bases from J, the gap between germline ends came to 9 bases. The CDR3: CASSSRSHYGYTF. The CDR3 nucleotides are TGTGCCAGCAGTTCCAGGTCGCACTATGGCTACACCTTC.

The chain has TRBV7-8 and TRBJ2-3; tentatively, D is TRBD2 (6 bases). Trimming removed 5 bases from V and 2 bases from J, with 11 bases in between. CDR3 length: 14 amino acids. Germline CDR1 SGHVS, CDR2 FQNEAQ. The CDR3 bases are TGTGCCAGCAGCACCACGGGGGTCACAGATACGCAGTATTTT. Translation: CASSTTGVTDTQYF.

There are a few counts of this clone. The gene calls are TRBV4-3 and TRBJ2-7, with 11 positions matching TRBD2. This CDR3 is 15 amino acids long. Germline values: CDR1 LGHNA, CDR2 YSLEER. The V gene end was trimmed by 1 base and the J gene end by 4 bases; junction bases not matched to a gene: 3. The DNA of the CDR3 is TGCGCCAGCAGCCAAGCACTAGCGGGGGAATACGAGCAGTACTTC. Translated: CASSQALAGEYEQYF.

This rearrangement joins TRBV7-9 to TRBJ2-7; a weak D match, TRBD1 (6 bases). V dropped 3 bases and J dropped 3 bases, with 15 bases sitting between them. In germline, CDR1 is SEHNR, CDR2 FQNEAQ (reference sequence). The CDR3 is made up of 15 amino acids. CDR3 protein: CASSFSPTGDYEQYF. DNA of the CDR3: TGTGCCAGCAGCTTTTCCCCGACAGGAGACTACGAGCAGTACTTC. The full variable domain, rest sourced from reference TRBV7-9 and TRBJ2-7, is DTGVSQNPRHKITKRGQNVTFRCDPISEHNRLYWYRQTLGQGPEFLTYFQNEAQLEKSRLLSDRFSAERPKGSFSTLEIQRTEQGDSAMYLCASSFSPTGDYEQYFGPGTRLTVT.

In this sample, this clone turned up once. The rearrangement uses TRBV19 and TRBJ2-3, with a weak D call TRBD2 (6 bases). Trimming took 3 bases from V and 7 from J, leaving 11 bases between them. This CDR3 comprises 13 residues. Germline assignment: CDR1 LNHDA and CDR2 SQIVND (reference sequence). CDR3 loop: CASSMGGVNTQYF. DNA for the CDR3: TGTGCCAGTAGTATGGGAGGCGTCAATACGCAGTATTTT.

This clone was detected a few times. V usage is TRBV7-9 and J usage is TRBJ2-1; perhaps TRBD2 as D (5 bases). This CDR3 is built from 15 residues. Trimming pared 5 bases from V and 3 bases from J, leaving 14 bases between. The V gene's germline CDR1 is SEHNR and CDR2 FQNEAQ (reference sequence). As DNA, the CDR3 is TGTGCCAGCAGCCTAGGGAGCGTTCTCTACAATGAGCAGTTCTTC. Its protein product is CASSLGSVLYNEQFF.

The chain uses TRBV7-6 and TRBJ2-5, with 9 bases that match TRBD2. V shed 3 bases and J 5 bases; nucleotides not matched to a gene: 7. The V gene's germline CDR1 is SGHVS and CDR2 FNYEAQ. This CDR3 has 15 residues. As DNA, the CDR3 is TGTGCCAGCAGCTTGAATGCGGGAGGGTATGAGACCCAGTACTTC. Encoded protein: CASSLNAGGYETQYF.

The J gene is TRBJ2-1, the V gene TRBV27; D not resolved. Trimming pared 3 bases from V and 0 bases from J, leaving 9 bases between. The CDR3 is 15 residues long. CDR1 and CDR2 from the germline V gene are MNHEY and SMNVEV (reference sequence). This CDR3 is CASSLLAGSYNEQFF. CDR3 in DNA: TGTGCCAGCAGTTTGTTAGCAGGCTCCTACAATGAGCAGTTCTTC.

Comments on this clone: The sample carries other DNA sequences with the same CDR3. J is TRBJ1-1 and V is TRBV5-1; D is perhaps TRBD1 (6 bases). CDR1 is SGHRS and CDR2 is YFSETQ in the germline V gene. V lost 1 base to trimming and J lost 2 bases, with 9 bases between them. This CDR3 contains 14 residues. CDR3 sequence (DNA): TGCGCCAGCAGCTTGACAGGGATCAACACTGAAGCTTTCTTT. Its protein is CASSLTGINTEAFF.

CDR3 amino acids: CASSPGMGRTGELFF. CDR3 bases: TGTGCCAGCAGTCCAGGAATGGGGCGTACCGGGGAGCTGTTTTTT. The chain links TRBV27 to TRBJ2-2; maybe TRBD1 (5 bases). Trimming left V 5 bases short and J 5 bases short, with 15 bases between. CDR1 and CDR2 from the germline V gene are MNHEY and SMNVEV (reference sequence). CDR3 size: 15 residues.

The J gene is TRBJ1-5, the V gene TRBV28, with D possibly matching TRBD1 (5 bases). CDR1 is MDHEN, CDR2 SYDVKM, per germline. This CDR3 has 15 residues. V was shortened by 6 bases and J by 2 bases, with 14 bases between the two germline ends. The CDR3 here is CASSLGGMGNQPQHF. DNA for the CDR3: TGTGCCAGCAGCCTCGGGGGGATGGGCAATCAGCCCCAGCATTTT.

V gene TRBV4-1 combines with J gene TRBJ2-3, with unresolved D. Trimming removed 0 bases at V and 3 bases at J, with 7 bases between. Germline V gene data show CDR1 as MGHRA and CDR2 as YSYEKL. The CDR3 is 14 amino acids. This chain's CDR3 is CASSQDSSTDTQYF. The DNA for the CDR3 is TGCGCCAGCAGCCAAGACTCGAGTACAGATACGCAGTATTTT.

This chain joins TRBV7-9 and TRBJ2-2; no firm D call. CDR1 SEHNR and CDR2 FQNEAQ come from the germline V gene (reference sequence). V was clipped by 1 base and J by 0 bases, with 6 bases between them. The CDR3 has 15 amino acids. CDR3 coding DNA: TGTGCCAGCAGCTTAGAACGGTCGAACACCGGGGAGCTGTTTTTT. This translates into CASSLERSNTGELFF.

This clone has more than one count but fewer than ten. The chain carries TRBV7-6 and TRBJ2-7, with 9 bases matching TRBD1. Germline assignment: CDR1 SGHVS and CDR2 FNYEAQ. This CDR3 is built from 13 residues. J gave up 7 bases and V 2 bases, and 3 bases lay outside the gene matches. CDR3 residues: CASSLRTGEEQYF. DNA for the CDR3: TGTGCCAGCAGCTTAAGGACAGGGGAAGAGCAGTACTTC.

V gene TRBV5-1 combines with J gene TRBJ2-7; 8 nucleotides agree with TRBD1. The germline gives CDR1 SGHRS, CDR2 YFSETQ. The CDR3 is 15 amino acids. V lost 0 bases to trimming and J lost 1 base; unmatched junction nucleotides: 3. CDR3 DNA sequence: TGCGCCAGCAGCTTGGGGCAGGGGGCGTCCTACGAGCAGTACTTC. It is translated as CASSLGQGASYEQYF.

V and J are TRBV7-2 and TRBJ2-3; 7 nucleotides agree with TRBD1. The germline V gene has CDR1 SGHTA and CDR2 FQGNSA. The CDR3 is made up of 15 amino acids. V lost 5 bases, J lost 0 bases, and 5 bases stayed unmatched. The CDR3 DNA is TGTGCCAGCAGCGAGGGGGCCAGGAGCACAGATACGCAGTATTTT. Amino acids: CASSEGARSTDTQYF.

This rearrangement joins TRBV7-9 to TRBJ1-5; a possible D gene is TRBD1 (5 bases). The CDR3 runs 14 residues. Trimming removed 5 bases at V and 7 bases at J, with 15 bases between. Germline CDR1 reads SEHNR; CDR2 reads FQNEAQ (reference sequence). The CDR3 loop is CASSETGGDQPQHF. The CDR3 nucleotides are TGTGCCAGCAGCGAAACCGGGGGGGACCAGCCCCAGCATTTT.

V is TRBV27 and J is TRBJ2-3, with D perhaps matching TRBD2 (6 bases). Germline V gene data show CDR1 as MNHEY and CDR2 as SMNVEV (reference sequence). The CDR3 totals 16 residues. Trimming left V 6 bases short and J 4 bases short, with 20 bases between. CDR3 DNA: TGTGCCAGCAGCCCCTTAGCGGACTTGGGCCCAGATACGCAGTATTTT. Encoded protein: CASSPLADLGPDTQYF.

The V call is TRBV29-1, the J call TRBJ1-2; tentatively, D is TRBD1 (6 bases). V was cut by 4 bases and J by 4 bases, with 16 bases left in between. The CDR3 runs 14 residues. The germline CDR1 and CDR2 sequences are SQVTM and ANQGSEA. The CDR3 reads CSVAGTFRSYGYTF. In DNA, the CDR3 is TGCAGCGTTGCCGGGACATTCCGATCCTATGGCTACACCTTC. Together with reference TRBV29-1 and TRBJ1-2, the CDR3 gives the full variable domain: SAVISQKPSRDICQRGTSLTIQCQVDSQVTMMFWYRQQPGQSLTLIATANQGSEATYESGFVIDKFPISRPNLTFSTLTVSNMSPEDSSIYLCSVAGTFRSYGYTFGSGTRLTVV.

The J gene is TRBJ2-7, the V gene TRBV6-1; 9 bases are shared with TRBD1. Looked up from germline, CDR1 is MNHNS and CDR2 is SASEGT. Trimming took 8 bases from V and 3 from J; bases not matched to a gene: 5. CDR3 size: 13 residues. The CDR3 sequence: CASSTGGIYEQYV. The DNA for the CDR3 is TGTGCCAGCTCGACAGGGGGTATCTACGAGCAGTACGTC.

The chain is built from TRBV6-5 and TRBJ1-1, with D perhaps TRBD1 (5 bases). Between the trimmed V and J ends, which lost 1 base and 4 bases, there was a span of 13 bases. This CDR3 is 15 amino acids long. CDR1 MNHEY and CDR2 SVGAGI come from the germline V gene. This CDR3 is CASSYLGPLGTEAFF. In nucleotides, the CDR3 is TGTGCCAGCAGTTACTTGGGGCCTTTGGGCACTGAAGCTTTCTTT.